A single sample gave rise to the 19 T cell receptor beta chains below, sequenced in a study of shared clonotypes between healthy human individuals. Data came from immunoSEQ multiplex PCR; TCRdb stores just in-frame clones and leaves some out. The sample records under 2,500,000 clones, approximately 96% being singletons. The sample was naive CD4+ T cells sorted from blood. Subset described: CD45RA+ positively selected. Receptors originate from a man younger than 35 in good health.

As for this clone: Additional DNA sequences in this sample encode the identical CDR3. This chain connects TRBV7-3 to TRBJ2-2; D is ambiguous. V gave up 5 bases and J gave up 2 bases, with 3 bases separating them. This CDR3 has 12 residues. Germline CDR1 is SGHTA and CDR2 is FQGTGA. The CDR3 bases are TGTGCCAGCAGCAAAAACACCGGGGAGCTGTTTTTT. This encodes CASSKNTGELFF.

The CDR3 nucleotides read TGTGCCAGCAGTAAACAGGGGGGGACCTACGAGCAGTACTTC. This encodes CASSKQGGTYEQYF. This chain uses TRBV6-1 with TRBJ2-7; perhaps TRBD1 as D (8 bases). V lost 5 bases, J lost 2 bases, and 13 bases lay in between. CDR3 length: 14 residues. Per germline, CDR1 MNHNS and CDR2 SASEGT.

The chain carries TRBV5-4 and TRBJ2-2; 7 bases are shared with TRBD1. Germline values: CDR1 SGHNT, CDR2 YYREEE (reference sequence). This CDR3 region has 15 residues. V trimming: 5 bases; J trimming: 3 bases; junction bases outside the gene matches: 7. This CDR3 reads CASRRGGADTGELFF. The CDR3 DNA sequence: TGTGCCAGCAGACGAGGGGGCGCGGACACCGGGGAGCTGTTTTTT.

This chain joins TRBV6-1 and TRBJ1-1; a weak D match, TRBD1 (5 bases). V shed 3 bases and J shed 1 base, with 9 bases lying between them. Looked up from germline, CDR1 is MNHNS and CDR2 is SASEGT. This CDR3 is built from 14 residues. The CDR3 sequence is CASSDGGKNTEAFF. The CDR3 DNA reads TGTGCCAGCAGTGACGGGGGTAAGAACACTGAAGCTTTCTTT.

This rearrangement joins TRBV7-9 to TRBJ1-3; TRBD1 matches at 10 bases. The CDR3 spans 17 residues. Germline CDR1 is SEHNR and CDR2 is FQNEAQ (reference sequence). J was trimmed by 0 bases and V by 7 bases; bases with no gene match: 9. The CDR3 sequence: CASITGTGDLSGNTIYF. The CDR3 DNA is TGTGCCAGCATCACCGGGACAGGGGATCTCTCTGGAAACACCATATATTTT.

V usage is TRBV6-5 and J usage is TRBJ2-7; D perhaps matches TRBD1 (7 bases). V was cut by 7 bases and J by 12 bases, with 25 bases left in between. Germline values: CDR1 MNHEY, CDR2 SVGAGI. This CDR3 has 14 amino acids. CDR3 loop: CASTPFGAGGFVYF. DNA of the CDR3: TGTGCCAGCACACCCTTTGGGGCAGGGGGGTTCGTGTACTTC.

This sequence joins TRBV5-4 and TRBJ1-6; D ambiguous. Trimming stripped 0 bases from V and 7 bases from J, with 11 bases between. The germline V gene encodes CDR1 SGHNT and CDR2 YYREEE (reference sequence). CDR3 length: 15 amino acids. Here the CDR3 reads CASSLAGVVNSPLHF. The CDR3 DNA follows: TGTGCCAGCAGCTTGGCCGGAGTAGTAAATTCACCCCTCCACTTT.

The table lists this clone with a count of one. This chain connects TRBV6-1 to TRBJ2-1; a weak D match, TRBD2 (6 bases). The CDR3 has 13 residues. CDR1 and CDR2 from the germline V gene are MNHNS and SASEGT. With 3 bases removed from V and 11 bases from J, the gap between germline ends came to 14 bases. This CDR3 is CASSEAGGFQQFF. The CDR3 DNA follows: TGTGCCAGCAGTGAGGCTGGGGGGTTTCAGCAGTTCTTC.

The chain carries TRBV5-4 and TRBJ1-4; D gene uncertain. Trimming left V 4 bases short and J 4 bases short, with 11 bases between. The CDR3 sequence is 14 residues long. Germline V CDR1 and CDR2: SGHNT, YYREEE (reference sequence). The CDR3 DNA follows: TGTGCCAGCAGCGCCGGGCCGAGTAATGAAAAACTGTTTTTT. Translation gives CASSAGPSNEKLFF.

The V gene is TRBV6-5, the J gene TRBJ2-3; D perhaps matches TRBD1 (5 bases). V dropped 2 bases and J dropped 2 bases, with 8 bases sitting between them. Germline lookup yields CDR1 MNHEY and CDR2 SVGAGI. The CDR3 loop spans 14 amino acids. CDR3 residues: CASSYDRITDTQYF. The DNA of the CDR3 is TGTGCCAGCAGTTACGACAGAATCACAGATACGCAGTATTTT.

The V call is TRBV5-4, the J call TRBJ1-3; D not certain. V lost 2 bases and J lost 11, with 11 bases in between. The CDR3 has 12 amino acids. Germline assignment: CDR1 SGHNT and CDR2 YYREEE (reference sequence). CDR3 region: CASSLGVGSIYF. In DNA, the CDR3 is TGTGCCAGCAGCTTAGGTGTTGGCTCCATATATTTT. The full variable domain, its missing parts supplied by reference TRBV5-4 and TRBJ1-3, is ETGVTQSPTHLIKTRGQQVTLRCSSQSGHNTVSWYQQALGQGPQFIFQYYREEENGRGNFPPRFSGLQFPNYSSELNVNALELDDSALYLCASSLGVGSIYFGEGSWLTVV.

The chain has TRBV10-3 and TRBJ2-5; 8 bases match TRBD1. CDR1 and CDR2 from the germline V gene are ENHRY and SYGVKD. The CDR3 consists of 14 residues. J was trimmed by 0 bases and V by 6 bases; bases with no gene match: 3. The CDR3 DNA is TGTGCCATCAGGGACAGGGAGTACCAAGAGACCCAGTACTTC. The encoded protein is CAIRDREYQETQYF.

The J gene is TRBJ2-1, the V gene TRBV4-3; perhaps TRBD2 as D (6 bases). CDR1 is LGHNA, CDR2 YSLEER, per germline. Trimming took off 4 bases at V and 2 bases at J, with 15 bases between the two ends. There are 16 residues in the CDR3. CDR3 bases: TGCGCCAGCAGCCTAGTCTGGGACTCAACCTACAATGAGCAGTTCTTC. Encoded protein: CASSLVWDSTYNEQFF.

The count of this clone is one. This chain uses TRBV4-1 with TRBJ2-3; D is unclear. The germline V gene has CDR1 MGHRA and CDR2 YSYEKL. The CDR3 contains 15 residues. Between the trimmed V and J ends, which lost 4 bases and 4 bases, there was a span of 15 bases. CDR3 bases: TGCGCCAGCAGCCGAGAACCTCCTGGCGCAGATACGCAGTATTTT. This sequence encodes CASSREPPGADTQYF.

The rearrangement links TRBV28 to TRBJ2-7; TRBD1 is a possible D gene (5 bases). This CDR3 has 16 residues. Germline V gene sequence: CDR1 MDHEN, CDR2 SYDVKM. Trimming pared 8 bases from V and 0 bases from J, leaving 20 bases between. In DNA form, the CDR3 reads TGTGCCAGCCGACATTCGGCAGGGTCGAGCTCCTACGAGCAGTACTTC. Translating gives CASRHSAGSSSYEQYF.

The rearrangement links TRBV19 to TRBJ2-7, with D tentatively TRBD2 (5 bases). There are 16 residues in the CDR3. With 1 base removed from V and 5 bases from J, the gap between germline ends came to 18 bases. CDR1 LNHDA and CDR2 SQIVND come from the germline V gene (reference sequence). DNA for the CDR3: TGTGCCAGTAGTATAGGAGGGAAGGGAGAGCGGAACGAGCAGTACTTC. This sequence encodes CASSIGGKGERNEQYF.

This rearrangement joins TRBV28 to TRBJ2-5; 7 bases match TRBD2. In germline, CDR1 is MDHEN, CDR2 SYDVKM. The CDR3 has 16 amino acids. With V trimmed by 4 bases and J by 5 bases, 13 bases remained unmatched. CDR3: CASSSQDLGGRETQYF. The CDR3 coding sequence is TGTGCCAGCAGTTCTCAAGACCTCGGGGGGAGGGAGACCCAGTACTTC.

V gene TRBV10-3 combines with J gene TRBJ2-1; 8 nucleotides align to TRBD1. The germline V gene encodes CDR1 ENHRY and CDR2 SYGVKD. This CDR3 is built from 13 residues. V was clipped by 6 bases and J by 9 bases; unmatched bases: 7. CDR3 nucleotides: TGTGCCATCAGCAGGGACAGGTACGGTGAGCAGTTCTTC. It yields the protein CAISRDRYGEQFF.

The count of this clone is one. CDR3 in amino acids: CASGDRVNSGANVLTF. CDR3 nucleotide sequence: TGTGCCAGTGGAGACAGGGTAAACTCTGGGGCCAACGTCCTGACTTTC. This chain connects TRBV19 to TRBJ2-6; 7 positions match TRBD1. Looked up from germline, CDR1 is LNHDA and CDR2 is SQIVND (reference sequence). V shed 8 bases, J shed 0 bases, and the junction held 7 bases outside the gene matches. The CDR3 totals 16 residues.